A single sample is the source of the 6 T cell receptor beta chains below, sequenced in a study of cytomegalovirus exposure and HLA in healthy donors. Amplification used 60 Vbeta primers and 13 Jbeta primers. This table comes from immunoSEQ multiplex PCR, and its TCRdb copy is limited to in-frame clones, with some not included. Of over 80,000 clones listed, approximately 71% are singletons. The sample was PBMCs. The receptors originated from a woman aged 18-35 years in good health and CMV-seropositive.

The chain couples TRBV27 to TRBJ2-1; D is perhaps TRBD2 (6 bases). Between the trimmed V and J ends, which lost 6 bases and 3 bases, there was a span of 12 bases. The CDR3 has 14 amino acids. The germline V gene has CDR1 MNHEY and CDR2 SMNVEV (reference sequence). The CDR3 here is CASSSGVYYNEQFF. DNA for the CDR3: TGTGCCAGCAGCTCGGGAGTGTACTACAATGAGCAGTTCTTC.

The CDR3 loop reads CASRPSRNEKLFF. Written as DNA, the CDR3 is TGCGCCAGCCGTCCCTCCAGAAATGAAAAACTGTTTTTT. The chain carries TRBV5-1 and TRBJ1-4; D not resolved. Trimming cost V 7 bases and J 5 bases, with 12 bases left between them. There are 13 residues in the CDR3. Germline V CDR1 and CDR2: SGHRS, YFSETQ.

The V gene is TRBV28, the J gene TRBJ1-5; D uncertain. V was pared by 2 bases and J by 0 bases, with 11 bases between. In germline, CDR1 is MDHEN, CDR2 SYDVKM. This CDR3 contains 16 residues. The CDR3 protein is CASSLIEIHSNQPQHF. The CDR3, as DNA: TGTGCCAGCAGTTTAATAGAGATCCATAGCAATCAGCCCCAGCATTTT.

The chain combines TRBV2 with TRBJ2-6; D remains ambiguous. This CDR3 has 13 amino acids. Trimming took 5 bases from V and 3 from J, leaving 5 bases between them. Per germline, CDR1 SNHLY and CDR2 FYNNEI. CDR3 nucleotides: TGTGCCAGCAGTCCCCGTGGGGCCAACGTCCTGACTTTC. As protein: CASSPRGANVLTF.

There are a few counts of this clone. The chain has TRBV6-5 and TRBJ1-5; maybe TRBD1 (5 bases). Trimming stripped 6 bases from V and 2 bases from J, with 5 bases between. The CDR3 is made up of 12 amino acids. Germline V gene sequence: CDR1 MNHEY, CDR2 SVGAGI. The CDR3 reads CASRQGNQPQHF. As DNA, the CDR3 is TGTGCCAGCAGACAGGGCAATCAGCCCCAGCATTTT.

V and J are TRBV7-8 and TRBJ2-2; D might be TRBD2 (6 bases). The V gene's germline CDR1 is SGHVS and CDR2 FQNEAQ. CDR3 length equals 16 residues. V shed 5 bases and J shed 5 bases, with 18 bases lying between them. In DNA, the CDR3 is TGTGCCAGCAGCGCCCACCCGGAGGCGGGGACCGGGGAGCTGTTTTTT. Translating gives CASSAHPEAGTGELFF.